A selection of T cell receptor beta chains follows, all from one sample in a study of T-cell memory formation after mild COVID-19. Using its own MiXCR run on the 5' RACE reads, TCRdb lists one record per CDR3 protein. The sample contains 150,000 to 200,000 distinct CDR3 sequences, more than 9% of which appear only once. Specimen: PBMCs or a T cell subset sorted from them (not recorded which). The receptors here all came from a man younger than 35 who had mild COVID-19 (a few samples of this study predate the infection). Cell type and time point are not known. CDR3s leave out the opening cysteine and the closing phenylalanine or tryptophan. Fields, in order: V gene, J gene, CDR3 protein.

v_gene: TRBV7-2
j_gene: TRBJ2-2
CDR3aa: ASSPPLRRRTVGELF

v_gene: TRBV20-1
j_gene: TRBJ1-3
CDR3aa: SASRTGGNTIY

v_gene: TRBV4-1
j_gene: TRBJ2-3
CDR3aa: ASSQHGTSTDTQY

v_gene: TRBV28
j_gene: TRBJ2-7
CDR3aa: ASSSIPYEQY

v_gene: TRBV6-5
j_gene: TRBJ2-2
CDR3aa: ASRPRVTGELF

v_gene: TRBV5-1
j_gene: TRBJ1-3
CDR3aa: ASSQGAGNTIY

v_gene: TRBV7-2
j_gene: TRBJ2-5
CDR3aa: ASSSTQETQY

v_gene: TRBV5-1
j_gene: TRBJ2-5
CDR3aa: ASSLVGGQIQETQY

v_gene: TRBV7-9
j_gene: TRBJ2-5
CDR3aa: ASSLVTGGVETQY

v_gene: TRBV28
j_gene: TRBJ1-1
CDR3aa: ASSLLGQGHEAF

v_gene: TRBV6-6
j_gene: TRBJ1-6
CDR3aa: ASSFQSRGTANSPLH

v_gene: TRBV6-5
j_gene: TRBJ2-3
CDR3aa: ATVLTGSDTQY

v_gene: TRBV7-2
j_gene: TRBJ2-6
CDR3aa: ASSPGAGASSGANVLT

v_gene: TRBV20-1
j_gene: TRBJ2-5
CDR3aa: SARDILAGDGETQY

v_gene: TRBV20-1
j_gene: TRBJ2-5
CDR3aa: SARDSGGYQETQY

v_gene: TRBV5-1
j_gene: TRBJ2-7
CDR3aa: ASSILDRHEQY

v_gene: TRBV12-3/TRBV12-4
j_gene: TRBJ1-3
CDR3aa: ASSLISGNTIY

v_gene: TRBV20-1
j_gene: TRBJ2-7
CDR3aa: SARDSSYYEQY

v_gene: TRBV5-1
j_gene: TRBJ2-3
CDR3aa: ASSFQRASTDTQY

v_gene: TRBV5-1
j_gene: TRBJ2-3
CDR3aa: ASSPGLDTQY

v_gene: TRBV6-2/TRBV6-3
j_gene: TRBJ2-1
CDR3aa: ASNAWVGSLYNEQF

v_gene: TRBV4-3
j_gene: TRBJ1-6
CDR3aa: ASSQDVERGSPLH

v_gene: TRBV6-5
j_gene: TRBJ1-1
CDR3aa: ASSYSFGTEAF

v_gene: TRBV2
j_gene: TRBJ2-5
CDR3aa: ASRKTSRGGVETQY

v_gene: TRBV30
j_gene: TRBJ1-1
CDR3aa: AWSQGVTEAF

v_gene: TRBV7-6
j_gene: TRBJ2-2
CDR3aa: ASSPPTGLGTGELF

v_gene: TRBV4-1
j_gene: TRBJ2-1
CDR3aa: ASSHGGGATLNEQF

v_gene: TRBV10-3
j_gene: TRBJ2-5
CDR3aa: AISSGGARETQY

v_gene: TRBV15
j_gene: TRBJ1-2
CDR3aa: ATSRVQTGSGYT

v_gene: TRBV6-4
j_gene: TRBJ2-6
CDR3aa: ASSLGPGANVLT

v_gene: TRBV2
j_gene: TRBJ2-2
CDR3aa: ASNGQGLNTGELF

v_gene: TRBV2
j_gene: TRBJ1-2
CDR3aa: ASRWGQGANYGYT

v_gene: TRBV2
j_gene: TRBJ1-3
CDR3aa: ASSAPGLTD

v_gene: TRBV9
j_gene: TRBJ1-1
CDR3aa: ASSVETNTEAF

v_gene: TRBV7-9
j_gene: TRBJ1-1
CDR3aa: ASSLRAPVVNTEAF

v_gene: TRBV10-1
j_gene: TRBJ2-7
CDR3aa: ASSESQGAWGY

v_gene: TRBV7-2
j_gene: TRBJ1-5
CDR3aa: ASSLVAGGEGQPQH

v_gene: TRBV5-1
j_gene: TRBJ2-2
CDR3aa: ASSLEGRRNTGELF

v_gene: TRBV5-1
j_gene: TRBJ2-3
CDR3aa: ASSRRGLAGDTDTQY